A single sample is the source of the 14 T cell receptor beta chains below, sequenced in a study of somatic mutations in cytotoxic T cells in rheumatoid arthritis. Repertoires were generated with immunoSEQ multiplex PCR, while TCRdb's copy carries only in-frame clones and drops some. This table holds some 14,000 clones, approximately 69% found once. Specimen: CD8+ T cells sorted from blood. The source is an adult with rheumatoid arthritis.

The rearrangement joins TRBV9 to TRBJ2-7, with D possibly called TRBD1 or TRBD2 (5 bases each). The V gene lost 4 bases and the J gene lost 4 bases, with 15 bases spanning the gap. Germline assignment: CDR1 SGDLS and CDR2 YYNGEE. The CDR3 contains 14 residues. The CDR3 loop is CASSLGHGTYEQYF. For the CDR3, the DNA is TGTGCCAGCAGCCTCGGACACGGGACGTACGAGCAGTACTTC.

There are a few counts of this clone. This chain joins TRBV6-5 and TRBJ2-1; D is possibly TRBD1 (6 bases). The ends were cut back, 6 bases at V and 6 bases at J, with 15 bases in the middle. This CDR3 contains 14 residues. The germline V gene has CDR1 MNHEY and CDR2 SVGAGI. The CDR3 DNA sequence: TGTGCCAGCAGAATCTTGGGACATTTCAATGAGCAGTTCTTC. This translates into CASRILGHFNEQFF.

The sample holds a few counts of this clone. The genes are TRBV10-2 and TRBJ2-5; TRBD1 might be the D (5 bases). The CDR3 totals 14 residues. CDR1 and CDR2 (germline): WSHSY, SAAADI. V lost 7 bases and J lost 3, with 15 bases in between. CDR3 loop: CASKGQGWKETQYF. Here the CDR3 DNA reads TGCGCCAGCAAAGGCCAGGGTTGGAAAGAGACCCAGTACTTC.

This clone was counted a few times. The chain links TRBV7-9 to TRBJ1-1, with unresolved D. The CDR3 has 16 residues. Trimming left V 2 bases short and J 6 bases short, with 19 bases between. Germline assignment: CDR1 SEHNR and CDR2 FQNEAQ (reference sequence). This chain's CDR3 is CASSLSQLGPEAEAFF. The DNA for the CDR3 is TGTGCCAGCAGCTTATCTCAATTAGGACCAGAGGCTGAAGCTTTCTTT.

The chain is built from TRBV9 and TRBJ1-6; a possible D gene is TRBD1 (5 bases). Looked up from germline, CDR1 is SGDLS and CDR2 is YYNGEE. V was trimmed by 4 bases and J by 7 bases, leaving 15 bases between them. The length of the CDR3 is 15 residues. The CDR3 loop is CASSPAGTSNSPLHF. Written as DNA, the CDR3 is TGTGCCAGCAGCCCCGCGGGGACCTCGAATTCACCCCTCCACTTT.

This chain links TRBV7-3 with TRBJ2-7, with 8 bases that match TRBD1. The CDR3 loop spans 15 amino acids. Germline CDR1 is SGHTA and CDR2 is FQGTGA. V shed 6 bases, J shed 2 bases, and the junction held 9 bases outside the gene matches. CDR3 nucleotide sequence: TGTGCCAGCAGTTTTAACAGGGGGAGACCCTACGAGCAGTACTTC. This encodes CASSFNRGRPYEQYF.

The CDR3 protein is CASSLRTSGGADSQYF. CDR3 in DNA: TGTGCCAGCAGCCTGCGGACTAGCGGGGGGGCCGACTCGCAGTATTTT. The V gene is TRBV7-6, the J gene TRBJ2-3, with 15 bases fitting TRBD2. The CDR3 is 16 residues long. Germline V gene data show CDR1 as SGHVS and CDR2 as FNYEAQ. The J segment lost 10 bases and the V segment lost 5 bases, leaving 10 bases of the junction unmatched.

This clone was observed a handful of times. V and J are TRBV9 and TRBJ1-2, with 11 bases fitting TRBD1. Germline lookup yields CDR1 SGDLS and CDR2 YYNGEE. The J segment lost 8 bases and the V segment lost 4 bases, leaving 4 bases of the junction unmatched. This CDR3 spans 13 amino acids. The CDR3 nucleotides read TGTGCCAGCAGCTCCGGGACAGGGGGGGGCTACACCTTC. As protein: CASSSGTGGGYTF.

The CDR3 loop is CAWSAGRDHPEQYF. In DNA, the CDR3 is TGTGCCTGGAGTGCCGGAAGGGACCATCCTGAGCAGTACTTC. The rearrangement links TRBV30 to TRBJ2-7; D may match TRBD1 or TRBD2 (5 bases each). CDR1 is GTSNPN, CDR2 SVGIG, per germline (reference sequence). Trimming took 1 base from V and 7 from J, leaving 17 bases between them. The CDR3 covers 14 residues. Together with reference TRBV30 and TRBJ2-7, the CDR3 gives the full variable domain: SQTIHQWPATLVQPVGSPLSLECTVEGTSNPNLYWYRQAAGRGLQLLFYSVGIGQISSEVPQNLSASRPQDRQFILSSKKLLLSDSGFYLCAWSAGRDHPEQYFGPGTRLTVT.

J is TRBJ2-2 and V is TRBV27; D may be TRBD1 (6 bases). Per the germline V gene, CDR1 is MNHEY and CDR2 is SMNVEV (reference sequence). Trimming stripped 5 bases from V and 0 bases from J, with 10 bases between. CDR3 length: 15 residues. CDR3 region: CASSPGQTNTGELFF. Written as DNA, the CDR3 is TGTGCCAGCAGTCCCGGACAGACGAACACCGGGGAGCTGTTTTTT.

This clone has more than one count but fewer than ten. The V gene is TRBV4-1, the J gene TRBJ1-5, with 8 bases matching TRBD1. CDR1 MGHRA and CDR2 YSYEKL come from the germline V gene. The J segment lost 3 bases and the V segment lost 3 bases, leaving 7 bases of the junction unmatched. There are 16 residues in the CDR3. The CDR3 region has the DNA TGCGCCAGCAGCCAGAGTCGGACAGGGAACAATCAGCCCCAGCATTTT. As protein: CASSQSRTGNNQPQHF.

The table lists this clone with a count of one. The V call is TRBV6-5, the J call TRBJ2-5; weak D call: TRBD2 (6 bases). Between the trimmed V and J ends, which lost 4 bases and 1 base, there was a span of 7 bases. CDR3 length: 13 residues. CDR1 and CDR2 from the germline V gene are MNHEY and SVGAGI. The CDR3 coding sequence is TGTGCCAGCAGTTTGGGGGGCCAAGAGACCCAGTACTTC. Its protein is CASSLGGQETQYF.

The chain employs TRBV5-4 and TRBJ2-5; D gene unclear. The CDR3 contains 14 residues. CDR1 SGHNT and CDR2 YYREEE come from the germline V gene (reference sequence). Trimming removed 0 bases at V and 2 bases at J, with 8 bases between. CDR3 loop: CASSLEHLQETQYF. CDR3 sequence (DNA): TGTGCCAGCAGCTTGGAACACCTGCAAGAGACCCAGTACTTC. Full variable domain (rest looked up from reference TRBV5-4 and TRBJ2-5): ETGVTQSPTHLIKTRGQQVTLRCSSQSGHNTVSWYQQALGQGPQFIFQYYREEENGRGNFPPRFSGLQFPNYSSELNVNALELDDSALYLCASSLEHLQETQYFGPGTRLLVL.

The chain has TRBV28 and TRBJ2-2; D might be TRBD1 (5 bases). The germline V and J ends were trimmed by 5 bases and 5 bases, with 18 bases remaining between them. This CDR3 is 16 amino acids long. Germline CDR1 MDHEN, CDR2 SYDVKM. The CDR3 is CASSLPQQGRTGELFF. The CDR3 DNA follows: TGTGCCAGCAGTCTCCCCCAGCAGGGTCGAACCGGGGAGCTGTTTTTT.